The 20 T cell receptor beta chains below were found in one sample sequenced in a study of molecular identifiers for immune sequencing clone quantification. From the PCR reads, TCRdb called clonotypes with MiXCR, one entry per CDR3 protein. The table records about 320,000 distinct CDR3 sequences, about 22% of them present only once. Material: naive CD8+ T cells from blood, with Jurkat cell RNA spiked in. Subset specified: FACS-sorted CD8+CD4-CCR7+CD45RA+ naive T cells. These receptors originate from a human donor in good health. Some libraries in this study had Jurkat cell RNA spiked in.

Many counts were recorded for this clonotype. This chain's CDR3 is CASSQFSFQETQYF. The DNA of the CDR3 is TGCGCCAGCAGCCAGTTTAGCTTCCAAGAGACCCAGTACTTC. The chain employs TRBV4-3 and TRBJ2-5, with no clear D. CDR1 LGHNA and CDR2 YSLEER come from the germline V gene. CDR3 size: 14 residues. V was clipped by 3 bases and J by 1 base, with 9 bases between them.

This clonotype was seen many times. The chain links TRBV6-2 or TRBV6-3 to TRBJ2-7; D is possibly TRBD1 (6 bases). V was cut by 7 bases and J by 4 bases, with 17 bases left in between. The CDR3 is 14 residues long. Per the germline V gene, CDR1 is MNHEY and CDR2 is SVGEGT. CDR3: CASTTGFGDYEQYF. The CDR3 coding sequence is TGTGCCAGCACCACAGGGTTCGGGGATTACGAGCAGTACTTC.

This clonotype was seen many times. This chain links TRBV27 with TRBJ1-5; a weak D match, TRBD1 (5 bases). Germline V gene sequence: CDR1 MNHEY, CDR2 SMNVEV (reference sequence). This CDR3 spans 15 amino acids. V lost 4 bases to trimming and J lost 0 bases, with 10 bases between them. This chain's CDR3 is CASSSPRDSNQPQHF. In DNA, the CDR3 is TGTGCCAGCAGTTCTCCCAGGGATAGCAATCAGCCCCAGCATTTT.

This clonotype was detected a few times. This sequence joins TRBV12-3 or TRBV12-4 and TRBJ2-1; TRBD1 agrees at 10 bases. Unmatched junction bases numbered 10, after V lost 6 bases and J lost 8 bases. The CDR3 has 15 amino acids. This CDR3 reads CASRPRQGAFDEQFF. In DNA, the CDR3 is TGTGCCAGCAGACCTAGACAGGGGGCGTTCGATGAGCAGTTCTTC.

This clonotype was observed at least ten times. V is TRBV6-2 or TRBV6-3 and J is TRBJ2-7, with 7 nucleotides matching TRBD1. This CDR3 has 11 residues. Germline CDR1 reads MNHEY; CDR2 reads SVGEGT. V dropped 6 bases and J dropped 10; count of bases not matched to a gene: 6. This CDR3 is CASSYGTDQYF. The CDR3 DNA is TGTGCCAGCAGCTACGGGACAGACCAGTACTTC.

To note about this clonotype: A much larger clone differs by one base, so this may be a read error. CDR3 in DNA: TGTGCCAGCAGTTTAGCCAGTGTCGGGGAGCTGCTTTTT. It is translated as CASSLASVGELLF. The chain links TRBV12-3 or TRBV12-4 to TRBJ2-2; tentative D call: TRBD2 (5 bases). The CDR3 consists of 13 residues.

This clonotype was observed a few times. V usage is TRBV7-9 and J usage is TRBJ2-5; 7 bases fit TRBD2. This CDR3 has 20 amino acids. The V gene's germline CDR1 is SEHNR and CDR2 FQNEAQ (reference sequence). The V gene end was trimmed by 2 bases and the J gene end by 0 bases; junction bases not matched to a gene: 18. The DNA for the CDR3 is TGTGCCAGCAGCTTACTAGGCGGGCTAGCGGCTCGCCCCTACCAAGAGACCCAGTACTTC. It is translated as CASSLLGGLAARPYQETQYF.

This clonotype was detected ten times or more. The chain carries TRBV6-2 or TRBV6-3 and TRBJ1-1; D gene unclear. Deletions cut 4 bases from V and 5 bases from J, with 20 bases between. Germline V gene lookup returns CDR1 MNHEY and CDR2 SVGEGT. The CDR3 loop spans 16 amino acids. The CDR3 sequence: CASSFDITGGGTEAFF. Here the CDR3 DNA reads TGTGCCAGCAGTTTTGACATTACGGGCGGTGGGACTGAAGCTTTCTTT.

This clonotype has ten or more counts. The chain couples TRBV5-6 to TRBJ2-3; 8 nucleotides align to TRBD1. The V and J ends lost 5 bases and 5 bases, in that order; junction bases with no gene match: 13. The CDR3 has 16 amino acids. Germline CDR1 reads SGHDT; CDR2 reads YYEEEE. DNA of the CDR3: TGTGCCAGCAGACCGATCCGGACAGGGCTTCAAGATACGCAGTATTTT. This encodes CASRPIRTGLQDTQYF.

This clonotype has just a few counts. The V call is TRBV3-1, the J call TRBJ1-2; 9 bases align to TRBD1. This CDR3 is built from 15 residues. V lost 2 bases, J lost 3 bases, and 4 bases stayed unmatched. Germline CDR1 LGHDT, CDR2 YNNKEL (reference sequence). CDR3 sequence (DNA): TGTGCCAGCAGCCAACAAGACAGGGGGGACTATGGCTACACCTTC. Translated, it gives CASSQQDRGDYGYTF.

This chain connects TRBV12-3 or TRBV12-4 to TRBJ2-3; TRBD1 is a possible D gene (5 bases). Trimming took 6 bases from V and 6 from J, leaving 19 bases between them. The CDR3 spans 15 residues. This CDR3 is CASRRYKGYPDTQYF. Here the CDR3 DNA reads TGTGCCAGCAGACGATACAAGGGGTATCCGGATACGCAGTATTTT.

On this clonotype: A much larger clone is a single base away; this may be a read error. J is TRBJ1-1 and V is TRBV4-1; the D gene is possibly TRBD1 (6 bases). Germline V gene lookup returns CDR1 MGHRA and CDR2 YSYEKL. The CDR3 runs to 13 residues. The CDR3 DNA follows: TGCGCCAGCAGTCTAAACCGGGACAATGAAACTTTCTTT. Translating it yields CASSLNRDNETFF.

V is TRBV7-9 and J is TRBJ2-7, with D perhaps matching TRBD1 (6 bases). There are 12 residues in the CDR3. The germline V gene encodes CDR1 SEHNR and CDR2 FQNEAQ (reference sequence). Deletions cut 3 bases from V and 6 bases from J, with 9 bases between. The CDR3 protein is CASSFTGSEQYF. As DNA, the CDR3 is TGTGCCAGCAGCTTTACAGGGTCCGAGCAGTACTTC. The whole variable domain, filled in from reference TRBV7-9 and TRBJ2-7, reads DTGVSQNPRHKITKRGQNVTFRCDPISEHNRLYWYRQTLGQGPEFLTYFQNEAQLEKSRLLSDRFSAERPKGSFSTLEIQRTEQGDSAMYLCASSFTGSEQYFGPGTRLTVT.

This clonotype was detected only a few times. With a much larger clone just one base away, this may be a read error. The genes are TRBV4-1 and TRBJ1-5; possibly TRBD1 for D (6 bases). There are 14 residues in the CDR3. Germline assignment: CDR1 MGHRA and CDR2 YSYEKL. CDR3 nucleotides: TGCGCCAACAGCTTGGACAGTAGCAATCAGCCCCAGCATTTT. It is translated as CANSLDSSNQPQHF.

The table lists this clonotype with many counts. This chain links TRBV28 with TRBJ2-2, with TRBD2 as a possible D gene (5 bases). This CDR3 comprises 14 residues. Germline V gives CDR1 MDHEN, CDR2 SYDVKM. V was trimmed by 7 bases and J by 0 bases, leaving 9 bases between them. CDR3 sequence (DNA): TGTGCCAGCAATGGACTGACGAACACCGGGGAGCTGTTTTTT. This codes for CASNGLTNTGELFF.

As regards this clonotype: This may arise from a read error, as a much more abundant clone is one base away. This chain uses TRBV6-5 with TRBJ1-1; maybe TRBD1 (6 bases). The V gene's germline CDR1 is MNHEY and CDR2 SVGAGI. There are 15 residues in the CDR3. CDR3 amino acids: CASSYSQGPNTEAYF. The CDR3 DNA is TGTGCCAGCAGTTACTCACAGGGACCGAACACTGAAGCTTACTTT.

Only a few counts were recorded for this clonotype. This sequence joins TRBV12-3 or TRBV12-4 and TRBJ1-5; 7 bases match TRBD1. With 3 bases clipped from V and 5 bases from J, the junction kept 4 bases outside the gene matches. The CDR3 runs to 14 residues. CDR3 region: CASSFGDSDQPQHF. The CDR3 DNA follows: TGTGCCAGCAGTTTTGGGGACAGCGATCAGCCCCAGCATTTT.

The chain uses TRBV7-9 and TRBJ2-4; TRBD2 matches 15 bases. After removal of 5 bases from V and 3 bases from J, the junction contained 14 bases not matched to a gene. CDR1 is SEHNR, CDR2 FQNEAQ, per germline (reference sequence). There are 20 residues in the CDR3. CDR3 sequence (DNA): TGTGCCAGCAGCGACCGACGGACCGGGACTAGCGGGAGGCACAAAAACATTCAGTACTTC. Translated: CASSDRRTGTSGRHKNIQYF.

Remarks on this clonotype: A single base separates this from a much larger clone, so it may be a read error. Since the CDR3 does not end with the conserved phenylalanine or tryptophan, this likely comes from a read error. The chain recombines TRBV12-3 or TRBV12-4 with TRBJ2-1; D uncertain. This CDR3 has 16 residues. Trimming removed 5 bases from V and 0 bases from J, with 14 bases in between. The CDR3 loop is CASSASDGSSYNEQFS. The CDR3 DNA follows: TGTGCCAGCAGTGCCTCGGACGGTAGCTCCTACAATGAGCAGTTCTCC.

This clonotype was picked up many times. This chain links TRBV4-2 with TRBJ2-4; perhaps TRBD2 as D (6 bases). V lost 0 bases and J lost 6, with 6 bases in between. The germline V gene has CDR1 LGHNA and CDR2 YNFKEQ. CDR3 length: 13 amino acids. This chain's CDR3 is CASSQDSGNIQYF. CDR3 bases: TGTGCCAGCAGCCAAGATAGCGGAAACATTCAGTACTTC.